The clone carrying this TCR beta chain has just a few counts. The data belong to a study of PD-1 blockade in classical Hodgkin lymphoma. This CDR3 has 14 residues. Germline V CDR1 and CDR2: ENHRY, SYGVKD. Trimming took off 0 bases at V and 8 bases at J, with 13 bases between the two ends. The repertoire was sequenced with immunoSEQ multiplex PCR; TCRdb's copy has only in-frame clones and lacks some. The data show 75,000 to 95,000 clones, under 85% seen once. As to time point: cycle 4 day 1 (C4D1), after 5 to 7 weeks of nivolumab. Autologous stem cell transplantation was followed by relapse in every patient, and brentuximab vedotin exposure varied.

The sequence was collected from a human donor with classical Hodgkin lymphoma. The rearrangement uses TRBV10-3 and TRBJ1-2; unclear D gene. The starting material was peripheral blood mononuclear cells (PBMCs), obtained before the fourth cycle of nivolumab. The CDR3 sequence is CAISESPEVWGYTF. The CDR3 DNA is TGTGCCATCAGTGAGTCTCCGGAGGTGTGGGGCTACACCTTC.